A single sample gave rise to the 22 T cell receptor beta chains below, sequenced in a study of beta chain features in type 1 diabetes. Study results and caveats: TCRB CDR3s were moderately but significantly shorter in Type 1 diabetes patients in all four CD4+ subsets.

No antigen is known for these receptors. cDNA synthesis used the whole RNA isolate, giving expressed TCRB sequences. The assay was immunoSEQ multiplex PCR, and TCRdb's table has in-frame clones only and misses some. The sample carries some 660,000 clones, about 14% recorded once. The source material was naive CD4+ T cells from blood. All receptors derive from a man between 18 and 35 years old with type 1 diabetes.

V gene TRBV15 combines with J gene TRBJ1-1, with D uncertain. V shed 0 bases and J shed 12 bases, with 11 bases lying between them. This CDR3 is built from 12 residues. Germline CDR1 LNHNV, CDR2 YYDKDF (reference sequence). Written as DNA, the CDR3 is TGTGCCACCAGCAGAGATACGACTCTGACTTTCTTT. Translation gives CATSRDTTLTFF.

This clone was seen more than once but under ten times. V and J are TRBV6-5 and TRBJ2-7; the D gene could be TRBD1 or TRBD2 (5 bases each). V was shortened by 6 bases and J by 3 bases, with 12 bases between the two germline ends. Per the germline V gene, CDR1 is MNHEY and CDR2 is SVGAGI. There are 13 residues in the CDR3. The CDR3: CASRGTNSYEQYF. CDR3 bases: TGTGCCAGCAGGGGGACCAACAGCTACGAGCAGTACTTC.

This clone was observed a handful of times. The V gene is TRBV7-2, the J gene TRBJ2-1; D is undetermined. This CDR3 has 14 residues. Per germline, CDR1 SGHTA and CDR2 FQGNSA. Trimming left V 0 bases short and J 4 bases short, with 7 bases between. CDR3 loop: CASSLASQYNEQFF. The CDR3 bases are TGTGCCAGCAGCTTAGCTTCCCAATACAATGAGCAGTTCTTC.

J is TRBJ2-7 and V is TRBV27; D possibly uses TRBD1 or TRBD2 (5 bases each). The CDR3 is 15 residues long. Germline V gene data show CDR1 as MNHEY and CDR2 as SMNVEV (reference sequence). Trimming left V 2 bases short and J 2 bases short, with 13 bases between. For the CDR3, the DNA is TGTGCCAGCAGTTTAGAGGGGTTCCTTCCCTACGAGCAGTACTTC. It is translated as CASSLEGFLPYEQYF.

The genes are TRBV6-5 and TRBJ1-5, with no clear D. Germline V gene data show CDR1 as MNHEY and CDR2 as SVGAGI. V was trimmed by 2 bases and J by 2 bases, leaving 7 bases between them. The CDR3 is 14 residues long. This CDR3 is CASSYEGRNQPQHF. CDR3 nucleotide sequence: TGTGCCAGCAGTTACGAGGGCCGCAATCAGCCCCAGCATTTT.

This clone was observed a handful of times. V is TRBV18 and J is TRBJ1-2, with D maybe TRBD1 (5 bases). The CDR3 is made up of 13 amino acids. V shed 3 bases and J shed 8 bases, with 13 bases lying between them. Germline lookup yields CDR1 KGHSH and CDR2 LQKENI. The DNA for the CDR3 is TGTGCCAGCTCACCCACCGGAGGGGAAGGCTACACCTTC. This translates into CASSPTGGEGYTF.

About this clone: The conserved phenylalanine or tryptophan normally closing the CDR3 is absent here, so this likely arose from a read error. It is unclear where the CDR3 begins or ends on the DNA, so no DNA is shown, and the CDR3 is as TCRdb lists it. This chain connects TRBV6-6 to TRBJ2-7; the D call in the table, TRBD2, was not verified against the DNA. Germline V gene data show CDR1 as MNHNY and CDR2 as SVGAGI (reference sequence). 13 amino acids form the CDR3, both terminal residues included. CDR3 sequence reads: CASTDPPPLEVLL.

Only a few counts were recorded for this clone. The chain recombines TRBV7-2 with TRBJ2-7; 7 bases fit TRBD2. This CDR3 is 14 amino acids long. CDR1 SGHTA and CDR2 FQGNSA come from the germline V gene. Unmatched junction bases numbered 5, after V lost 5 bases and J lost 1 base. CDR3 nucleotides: TGTGCCAGCAGCGACCGGGACTATTCCTACGAGCAGTACTTC. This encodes CASSDRDYSYEQYF.

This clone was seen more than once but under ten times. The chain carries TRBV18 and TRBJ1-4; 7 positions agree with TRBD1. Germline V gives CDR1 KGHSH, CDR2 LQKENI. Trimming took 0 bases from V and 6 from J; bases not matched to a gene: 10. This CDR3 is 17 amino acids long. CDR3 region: CASSPPRGGGGDEKLFF. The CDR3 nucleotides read TGTGCCAGCTCACCACCGCGAGGAGGGGGCGGTGATGAAAAACTGTTTTTT.

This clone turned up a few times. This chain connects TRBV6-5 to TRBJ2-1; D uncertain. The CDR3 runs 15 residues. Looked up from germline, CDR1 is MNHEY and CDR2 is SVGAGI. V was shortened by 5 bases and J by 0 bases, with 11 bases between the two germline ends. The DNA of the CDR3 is TGTGCCAGCAGTCCCTTTGCGAGCTCCTACAATGAGCAGTTCTTC. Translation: CASSPFASSYNEQFF.

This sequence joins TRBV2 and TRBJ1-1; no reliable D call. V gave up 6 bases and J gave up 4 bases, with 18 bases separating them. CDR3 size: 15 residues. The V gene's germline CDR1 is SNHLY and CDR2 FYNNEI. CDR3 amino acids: CASRLTTTSITEAFF. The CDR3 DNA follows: TGTGCCAGCAGGCTTACTACTACCTCCATCACTGAAGCTTTCTTT.

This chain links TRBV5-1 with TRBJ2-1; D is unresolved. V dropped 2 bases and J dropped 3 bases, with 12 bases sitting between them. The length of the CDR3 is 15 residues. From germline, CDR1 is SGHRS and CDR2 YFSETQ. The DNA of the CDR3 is TGCGCCAGCAGCTTAATAGGAGACGGCTACAATGAGCAGTTCTTC. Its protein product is CASSLIGDGYNEQFF. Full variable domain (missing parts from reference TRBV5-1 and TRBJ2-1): KAGVTQTPRYLIKTRGQQVTLSCSPISGHRSVSWYQQTPGQGLQFLFEYFSETQRNKGNFPGRFSGRQFSNSRSEMNVSTLELGDSALYLCASSLIGDGYNEQFFGPGTRLTVL.

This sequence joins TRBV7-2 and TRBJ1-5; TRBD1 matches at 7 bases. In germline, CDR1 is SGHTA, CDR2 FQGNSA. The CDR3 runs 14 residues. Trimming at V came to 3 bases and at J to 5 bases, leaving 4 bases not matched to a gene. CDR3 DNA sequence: TGTGCCAGCAGCTTCCGACAGGGTGATCAGCCCCAGCATTTT. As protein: CASSFRQGDQPQHF.

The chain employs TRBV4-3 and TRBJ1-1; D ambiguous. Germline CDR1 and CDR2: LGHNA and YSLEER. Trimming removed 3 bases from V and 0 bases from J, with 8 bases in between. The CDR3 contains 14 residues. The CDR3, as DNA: TGCGCCAGCAGCCACACGGGGTTGAACACTGAAGCTTTCTTT. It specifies CASSHTGLNTEAFF.

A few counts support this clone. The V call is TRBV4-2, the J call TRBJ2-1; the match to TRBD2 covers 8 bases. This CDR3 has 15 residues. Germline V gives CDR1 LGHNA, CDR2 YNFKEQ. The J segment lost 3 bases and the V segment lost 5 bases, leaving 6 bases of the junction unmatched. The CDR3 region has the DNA TGTGCCAGCAGCTCGGCCCGGGAGGGCTACAATGAGCAGTTCTTC. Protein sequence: CASSSAREGYNEQFF.

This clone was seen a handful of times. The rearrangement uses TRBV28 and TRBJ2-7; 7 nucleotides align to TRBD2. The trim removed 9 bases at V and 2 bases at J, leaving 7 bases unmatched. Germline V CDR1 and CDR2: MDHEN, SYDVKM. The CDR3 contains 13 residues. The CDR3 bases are TGTGCCAGTGGAGTTGGACTAGCCTACGAGCAGTACTTC. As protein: CASGVGLAYEQYF.

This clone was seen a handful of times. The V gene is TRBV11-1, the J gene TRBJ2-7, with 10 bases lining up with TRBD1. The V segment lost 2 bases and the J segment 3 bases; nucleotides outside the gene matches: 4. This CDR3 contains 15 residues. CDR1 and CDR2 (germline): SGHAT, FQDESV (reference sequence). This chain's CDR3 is CASSLQGQGGYEQYF. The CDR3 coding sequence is TGTGCCAGCAGCTTACAAGGACAGGGGGGCTACGAGCAGTACTTC.

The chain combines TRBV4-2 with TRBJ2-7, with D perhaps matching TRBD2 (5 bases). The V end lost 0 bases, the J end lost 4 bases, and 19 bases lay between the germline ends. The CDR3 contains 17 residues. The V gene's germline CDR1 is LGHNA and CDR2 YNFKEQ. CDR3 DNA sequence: TGTGCCAGCAGCCAAGATCTCAGCAGACGGGAAAGGTACGAGCAGTACTTC. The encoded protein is CASSQDLSRRERYEQYF.

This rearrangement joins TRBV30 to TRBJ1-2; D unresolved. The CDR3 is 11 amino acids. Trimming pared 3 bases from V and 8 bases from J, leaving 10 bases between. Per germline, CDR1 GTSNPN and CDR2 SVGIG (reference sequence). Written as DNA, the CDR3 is TGTGCCTGGAGGGCCCAAGGGGGCTACACCTTC. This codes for CAWRAQGGYTF.

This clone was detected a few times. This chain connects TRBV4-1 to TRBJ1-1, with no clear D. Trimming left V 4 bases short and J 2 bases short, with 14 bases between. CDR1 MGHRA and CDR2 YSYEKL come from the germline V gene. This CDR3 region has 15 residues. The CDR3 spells CASSRDPEGNTEAFF. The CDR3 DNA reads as TGCGCCAGCAGCCGAGATCCCGAGGGTAACACTGAAGCTTTCTTT.

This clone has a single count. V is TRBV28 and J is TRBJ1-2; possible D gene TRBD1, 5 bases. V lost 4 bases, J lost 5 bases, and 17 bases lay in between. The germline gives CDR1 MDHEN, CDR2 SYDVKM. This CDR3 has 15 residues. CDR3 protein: CASSSSPRVEYGYTF. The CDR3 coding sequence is TGTGCCAGCAGTTCTTCTCCCAGGGTCGAGTATGGCTACACCTTC.

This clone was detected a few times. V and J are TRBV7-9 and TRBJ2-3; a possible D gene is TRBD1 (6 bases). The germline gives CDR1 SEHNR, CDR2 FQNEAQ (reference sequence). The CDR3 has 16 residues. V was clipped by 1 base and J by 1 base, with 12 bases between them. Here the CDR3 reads CASSLGGRTGTDTQYF. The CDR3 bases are TGTGCCAGCAGCTTAGGGGGGCGCACAGGCACAGATACGCAGTATTTT.